The 21 T cell receptor beta chains given below trace back to one sample, sequenced in a study of human T cells and chemical hapten exposure. TCRdb itself ran the RACE reads through MiXCR, one entry per CDR3 protein. The sample yields over 300,000 distinct CDR3 sequences, more than 4.5% seen once. Time point: pre-sensitization, week 0. Sample treatment: therapeutic diphenylcyclopropenone sensitization with weekly scalp DPC. The material was whole blood, obtained in connection with sensitization to the hapten diphenylcyclopropenone (DPC). The receptors here all came from a woman between 50 and 59 years old with alopecia areata. Some clones in this sample may be carry-over from other donors' samples.

This clonotype was seen ten or more times. The chain couples TRBV7-2 to TRBJ1-5; tentative D call: TRBD1 (6 bases). Germline values: CDR1 SGHTA, CDR2 FQGNSA. The CDR3 has 15 residues. Deletions cut 5 bases from V and 4 bases from J, with 15 bases between. CDR3 residues: CASSLTGSLNQPQHF. The CDR3 DNA reads as TGTGCCAGCAGCCTTACAGGGTCCCTTAATCAGCCCCAGCATTTT.

This clonotype was found a few times. The genes are TRBV5-1 and TRBJ2-7; D possibly corresponds to TRBD2 (6 bases). The CDR3 covers 15 residues. Germline assignment: CDR1 SGHRS and CDR2 YFSETQ. V lost 0 bases, J lost 1 base, and 11 bases lay in between. In nucleotides, the CDR3 is TGCGCCAGCAGCTTGGCCCCAGGAGGGTCCTACGAGCAGTACTTC. It yields the protein CASSLAPGGSYEQYF.

This clonotype was detected ten times or more. The chain has TRBV21-1 and TRBJ1-4. TRBV21-1 is labeled a pseudogene. The CDR3 has 17 residues. DNA for the CDR3: TGTGCCAGCAGCAAATCCGACCAGCCTGCAACTAATGAAAAACTGTTTTTT. Its protein is CASSKSDQPATNEKLFF.

The table lists this clonotype with many counts. The chain links TRBV27 to TRBJ2-3; TRBD1 is a possible D gene (5 bases). V shed 0 bases and J shed 2 bases, with 6 bases lying between them. CDR1 is MNHEY and CDR2 is SMNVEV in the germline V gene (reference sequence). The CDR3 loop spans 14 amino acids. The CDR3 is CASSLSRVTDTQYF. The DNA for the CDR3 is TGTGCCAGCAGTTTATCCAGGGTCACAGATACGCAGTATTTT.

In this sample, this clonotype turned up many times. The chain carries TRBV3-1 and TRBJ1-2, with TRBD1 matching 11 bases. CDR1 and CDR2 from the germline V gene are LGHDT and YNNKEL (reference sequence). V was clipped by 1 base and J by 2 bases; unmatched bases: 3. The CDR3 runs 16 residues. This chain's CDR3 is CASSQGRTGGNYGYTF. CDR3 DNA: TGTGCCAGCAGCCAAGGGCGGACAGGGGGCAACTATGGCTACACCTTC.

This clonotype was detected ten times or more. The chain has TRBV13 and TRBJ2-3; the match to TRBD2 covers 7 bases. Germline trimming cut 5 bases from V and 4 bases from J; bases unmatched to any gene: 12. The CDR3 length is 16 residues. Germline V lookup: CDR1 PRHDT, CDR2 FYEKMQ (reference sequence). The CDR3 loop is CASSRRGAGMADTQYF. DNA for the CDR3: TGTGCCAGCAGCCGTAGGGGAGCGGGGATGGCAGATACGCAGTATTTT.

The gene calls are TRBV14 and TRBJ2-3, with TRBD2 matching 12 bases. Germline CDR1 SGHDN, CDR2 FVKESK. The CDR3 totals 17 residues. Trimming removed 3 bases from V and 4 bases from J; junction bases left unmatched: 8. CDR3 sequence reads: CASSHNSSGRAPDTQYF. Here the CDR3 DNA reads TGTGCCAGCAGCCATAATTCTAGCGGGAGGGCTCCAGATACGCAGTATTTT.

This clonotype was seen only once. This may be a read error, as it is one base from a much larger clone. The V gene is TRBV7-9, the J gene TRBJ2-7; D may be TRBD1 or TRBD2 (5 bases each). V shed 4 bases and J shed 5 bases, with 18 bases lying between them. The CDR3 runs to 15 residues. Germline loops: CDR1 SEHNR, CDR2 FQNEAQ (reference sequence). The CDR3 region has the DNA TGTGCCAGCAGCTCACGGGACGCCGTTCCCAACGAGCAGTACTTC. This gives the protein CASSSRDAVPNEQYF.

The V gene is TRBV27, the J gene TRBJ2-5, with a weak D call TRBD1 (7 bases). With 3 bases removed from V and 1 base from J, the gap between germline ends came to 21 bases. The CDR3 runs to 18 residues. Germline assignment: CDR1 MNHEY and CDR2 SMNVEV (reference sequence). The CDR3 nucleotides read TGTGCCAGCAGTTTCGGGGGAGCGGCAGGGGGTACCCAAGAGACCCAGTACTTC. Translation: CASSFGGAAGGTQETQYF.

This clonotype was detected many times. CDR3 sequence: CASSPEIDREDTQYF. In DNA form, the CDR3 reads TGTGCCAGCTCCCCTGAAATCGACAGGGAGGATACGCAGTATTTT. This chain connects TRBV18 to TRBJ2-3; 7 bases are shared with TRBD1. V was clipped by 6 bases and J by 6 bases; unmatched bases: 12. CDR3 length: 15 amino acids. Per germline, CDR1 KGHSH and CDR2 LQKENI. The full variable domain, completed using reference TRBV18 and TRBJ2-3, is NAGVMQNPRHLVRRRGQEARLRCSPMKGHSHVYWYRQLPEEGLKFMVYLQKENIIDESGMPKERFSAEFPKEGPSILRIQQVVRGDSAAYFCASSPEIDREDTQYFGPGTRLTVL.

The chain recombines TRBV28 with TRBJ1-1; D unresolved. CDR1 is MDHEN and CDR2 is SYDVKM in the germline V gene. V was cut by 5 bases and J by 0 bases, with 13 bases left in between. The CDR3 extends over 15 amino acids. CDR3 loop: CASSGFRFMNTEAFF. The CDR3 coding sequence is TGTGCCAGCAGTGGATTCAGGTTTATGAACACTGAAGCTTTCTTT.

The table lists this clonotype with many counts. The chain carries TRBV7-2 and TRBJ2-3; D gene uncertain. This CDR3 contains 15 residues. Trimming stripped 5 bases from V and 6 bases from J, with 18 bases between. Germline CDR1 reads SGHTA; CDR2 reads FQGNSA. The CDR3 loop reads CASSPRTLSGDTQYF. For the CDR3, the DNA is TGTGCCAGCAGCCCCCGTACGCTTTCCGGGGATACGCAGTATTTT.

The chain carries TRBV7-2 and TRBJ2-3, with TRBD2 as a possible D gene (7 bases). The CDR3 runs to 15 residues. The germline V and J ends were trimmed by 1 base and 6 bases, with 14 bases remaining between them. The germline V gene has CDR1 SGHTA and CDR2 FQGNSA. CDR3 sequence: CASSLVGGGGDTQYF. The CDR3 DNA is TGTGCCAGCAGCTTAGTAGGTGGGGGGGGCGATACGCAGTATTTT.

This clonotype was recorded a few times. V and J are TRBV2 and TRBJ1-2; TRBD1 is a possible D gene (6 bases). V was cut by 7 bases and J by 11 bases, with 17 bases left in between. Looked up from germline, CDR1 is SNHLY and CDR2 is FYNNEI. The CDR3 contains 12 residues. As DNA, the CDR3 is TGTGCCAGCATAGCAGGGGAGGGGGTTTACACCTTC. As protein: CASIAGEGVYTF. Based on the CDR3 plus reference TRBV2 and TRBJ1-2, the full variable domain is EPEVTQTPSHQVTQMGQEVILRCVPISNHLYFYWYRQILGQKVEFLVSFYNNEISEKSEIFDDQFSVERPDGSNFTLKIRSTKLEDSAMYFCASIAGEGVYTFGSGTRLTVV.

This clonotype was detected only a few times. V gene TRBV12-3 or TRBV12-4 combines with J gene TRBJ1-1; D unresolved. V was cut by 5 bases and J by 4 bases, with 14 bases left in between. The CDR3 runs to 14 residues. CDR3 in amino acids: CASSLGNGITEAFF. Here the CDR3 DNA reads TGTGCCAGCAGTCTAGGAAACGGGATCACTGAAGCTTTCTTT.

The table lists this clonotype with a few counts. The genes are TRBV30 and TRBJ2-7; 13 bases are a match to TRBD2. This CDR3 is 16 amino acids long. Germline CDR1 reads GTSNPN; CDR2 reads SVGIG (reference sequence). V gave up 3 bases and J gave up 5 bases; unmatched junction bases: 10. The CDR3 DNA reads TGTGCCTGGAGCAGAACCGGGACTAGCGGGATCGACGAGCAGTACTTC. It yields the protein CAWSRTGTSGIDEQYF. The whole variable domain, filled in from reference TRBV30 and TRBJ2-7, reads SQTIHQWPATLVQPVGSPLSLECTVEGTSNPNLYWYRQAAGRGLQLLFYSVGIGQISSEVPQNLSASRPQDRQFILSSKKLLLSDSGFYLCAWSRTGTSGIDEQYFGPGTRLTVT.

This clonotype was counted a few times. The V call is TRBV11-1, the J call TRBJ2-7, with D perhaps given as TRBD1 or TRBD2 (5 bases each). V dropped 5 bases and J dropped 0 bases, with 14 bases sitting between them. The germline gives CDR1 SGHAT, CDR2 FQDESV (reference sequence). The CDR3 is made up of 15 amino acids. CDR3 sequence reads: CASSRDVGSSYEQYF. CDR3 bases: TGTGCCAGCAGCCGGGACGTAGGAAGCTCCTACGAGCAGTACTTC.

This clonotype was seen only a few times. The V and J genes are TRBV24-1 and TRBJ1-5, with D unresolved. V lost 4 bases and J lost 4, with 10 bases in between. The CDR3 totals 14 residues. Per the germline V gene, CDR1 is KGHDR and CDR2 is SFDVKD. The CDR3 protein is CATSDWEVNQPQHF. Here the CDR3 DNA reads TGTGCCACCAGTGACTGGGAGGTAAATCAGCCCCAGCATTTT.

The chain is built from TRBV27 and TRBJ2-7; 7 nucleotides align to TRBD1. This CDR3 is 13 amino acids long. Germline loops: CDR1 MNHEY, CDR2 SMNVEV (reference sequence). J lost 3 bases, V lost 4 bases, and 3 bases had no gene match. The CDR3 DNA is TGTGCCAGCAGTTGGTACAGGGGCTACGAGCAGTACTTC. It yields the protein CASSWYRGYEQYF.

This clonotype was recorded at least ten times. The chain recombines TRBV6-5 with TRBJ1-5; D may be TRBD1 (5 bases). Germline V gives CDR1 MNHEY, CDR2 SVGAGI. The CDR3 has 15 amino acids. V gave up 2 bases and J gave up 7 bases, with 15 bases separating them. The CDR3 protein is CASSYGTGAGQPQHF. The CDR3 DNA sequence: TGTGCCAGCAGTTACGGTACTGGGGCAGGGCAGCCCCAGCATTTT.

This clonotype occurred many times. The V call is TRBV7-2, the J call TRBJ2-3; TRBD2 matches 10 bases. V lost 1 base to trimming and J lost 3 bases; unmatched junction nucleotides: 7. The CDR3 length is 17 residues. The germline V gene has CDR1 SGHTA and CDR2 FQGNSA. Here the CDR3 reads CASSLVASGGGTDTQYF. The CDR3, as DNA: TGTGCCAGCAGCTTAGTGGCTAGCGGGGGAGGGACAGATACGCAGTATTTT.